One and the same sample provided the 6 T cell receptor beta chains below, sequenced in a study of neurological immune-mediated disorders. Via MiXCR, TCRdb re-called the 5' RACE reads, giving one row per CDR3 protein. Here the sample spans more than 50,000 distinct CDR3 sequences, 3% to 4% being singletons. The sequenced sample consisted of PBMCs. These receptors were taken from a woman in her sixties or seventies with multiple sclerosis.

This clonotype was observed many times. CDR3 protein: CASSPPQSFEAFF. CDR3 nucleotides: TGTGCCAGCAGCCCCCCGCAGTCCTTTGAAGCTTTCTTT. The chain combines TRBV7-2 with TRBJ1-1; D is unresolved. The CDR3 loop spans 13 amino acids. The V gene lost 5 bases and the J gene lost 7 bases, with 14 bases spanning the gap. Per the germline V gene, CDR1 is SGHTA and CDR2 is FQGNSA.

This clonotype was picked up many times. The gene calls are TRBV6-1 and TRBJ1-2, with D perhaps TRBD1 (5 bases). CDR1 and CDR2 from the germline V gene are MNHNS and SASEGT. V lost 6 bases and J lost 5, with 13 bases in between. This CDR3 region has 13 residues. The CDR3 protein is CASSAGIRYGYTF. The CDR3 region has the DNA TGTGCCAGCAGCGCAGGGATACGGTATGGCTACACCTTC.

This clonotype has at least ten counts. The CDR3 region is CASSFRGITDTQYF. Here the CDR3 DNA reads TGTGCCAGCAGCTTTCGCGGTATTACAGATACGCAGTATTTT. The chain carries TRBV7-8 and TRBJ2-3; D is unresolved. The V end was cut by 3 bases, the J end by 3 bases, with 10 bases between. Germline CDR1 SGHVS, CDR2 FQNEAQ. The CDR3 is 14 amino acids.

This clonotype was seen at least ten times. The rearrangement links TRBV5-1 to TRBJ1-2; D is uncertain. CDR3 length: 15 residues. CDR1 and CDR2 (germline): SGHRS, YFSETQ. Trimming took off 0 bases at V and 4 bases at J, with 13 bases between the two ends. In DNA, the CDR3 is TGCGCCAGCAGCTTGGCCGGCCCCGGGAGCTATGGCTACACCTTC. Translation gives CASSLAGPGSYGYTF.

This clonotype was picked up many times. J is TRBJ2-1 and V is TRBV20-1; 7 nucleotides match TRBD2. Germline CDR1 DFQATT, CDR2 SNEGSKA (reference sequence). V was clipped by 5 bases and J by 3 bases; unmatched bases: 13. The CDR3 runs to 16 residues. CDR3 in amino acids: CSAFIPGTTDYNEQFF. CDR3 sequence (DNA): TGCAGTGCTTTCATTCCCGGGACTACCGACTACAATGAGCAGTTCTTC.

This clonotype has ten or more counts. The rearrangement joins TRBV4-1 to TRBJ2-3, with 7 bases matching TRBD2. Per the germline V gene, CDR1 is MGHRA and CDR2 is YSYEKL. The CDR3 is 16 residues long. Trimming took 1 base from V and 4 from J; bases not matched to a gene: 8. CDR3 amino acids: CASSQGLSGTSDTQYF. CDR3 nucleotide sequence: TGCGCCAGCAGCCAAGGATTAAGCGGGACGTCAGATACGCAGTATTTT.